The 5 T cell receptor beta chains presented below share a single source sample, sequenced in a study of blood T cell repertoires in COVID-19. Clones were sequenced by immunoSEQ multiplex PCR, and TCRdb holds only the in-frame ones, with some missing. This sample has a few hundred thousand clones, with about 85% found just once. What was sequenced was peripheral blood. These receptors originate from a woman in her late teens or twenties with acute or convalescent COVID-19.

The V call is TRBV2, the J call TRBJ2-1; 11 bases agree with TRBD2. Trimming took 4 bases from V and 7 from J; bases not matched to a gene: 6. Germline V lookup: CDR1 SNHLY, CDR2 FYNNEI. This CDR3 is 15 amino acids long. This CDR3 reads CASSARSGRENEQFF. The DNA for the CDR3 is TGTGCCAGCAGTGCGCGTAGCGGGAGGGAGAATGAGCAGTTCTTC.

The chain couples TRBV19 to TRBJ2-4, with D tentatively TRBD2 (5 bases). The germline CDR1 and CDR2 sequences are LNHDA and SQIVND (reference sequence). The V end was cut by 3 bases, the J end by 7 bases, with 7 bases between. The CDR3 is made up of 12 amino acids. CDR3 bases: TGTGCCAGTAGTATGGGGAGTAACATTCAGTACTTC. It translates to CASSMGSNIQYF.

V is TRBV5-6 and J is TRBJ2-5; tentatively, D is TRBD2 (5 bases). The CDR3 totals 13 residues. Per the germline V gene, CDR1 is SGHDT and CDR2 is YYEEEE. Trimming removed 1 base from V and 5 bases from J, with 9 bases in between. The DNA of the CDR3 is TGTGCCAGCAGCTTGAGAGGACTGGAGACCCAGTACTTC. Its translation is CASSLRGLETQYF. Supplemented by reference TRBV5-6 and TRBJ2-5, the full variable domain reads DAGVTQSPTHLIKTRGQQVTLRCSPKSGHDTVSWYQQALGQGPQFIFQYYEEEERQRGNFPDRFSGHQFPNYSSELNVNALLLGDSALYLCASSLRGLETQYFGPGTRLLVL.

The chain carries TRBV9 and TRBJ1-3; D is possibly TRBD1 (6 bases). Germline loops: CDR1 SGDLS, CDR2 YYNGEE. This CDR3 is built from 17 residues. Trimming removed 4 bases from V and 0 bases from J, with 17 bases in between. This CDR3 reads CASSQRPDSFSGNTIYF. CDR3 in DNA: TGTGCCAGCAGCCAACGTCCGGACAGTTTCTCTGGAAACACCATATATTTT.

This clone was recorded only once. This chain connects TRBV27 to TRBJ1-2; no clear D. The length of the CDR3 is 13 residues. Looked up from germline, CDR1 is MNHEY and CDR2 is SMNVEV (reference sequence). Trimming pared 5 bases from V and 7 bases from J, leaving 14 bases between. The CDR3 DNA sequence: TGTGCCAGCAGTCCCTGGGGTGAGGGTGGCTACACCTTC. Its protein product is CASSPWGEGGYTF.